The 23 T cell receptor beta chains below all came from one sample that was sequenced in a study of T cell repertoires in cytomegalovirus infection. TCRdb reprocessed the reads with MiXCR, giving one entry per CDR3 protein. The sample carries about 300,000 distinct CDR3 sequences, 25% recorded once. Sequenced sample: PBMCs. These receptor sequences come from a human donor in good health (CMV status not recorded). Some clones in this sample may be carry-over from other donors' samples.

This clonotype was counted between two and nine times. This sequence joins TRBV5-4 and TRBJ1-1; 7 positions agree with TRBD1. V lost 4 bases and J lost 4; bases outside the gene matches: 10. The CDR3 extends over 15 amino acids. CDR1 is SGHNT and CDR2 is YYREEE in the germline V gene (reference sequence). This CDR3 is CASSAETGSVTEAFF. The DNA for the CDR3 is TGTGCCAGCAGCGCCGAGACAGGGAGCGTCACTGAAGCTTTCTTT.

This rearrangement joins TRBV7-8 to TRBJ1-1; a possible D gene is TRBD1 (6 bases). Germline V CDR1 and CDR2: SGHVS, FQNEAQ. CDR3 size: 15 residues. The ends were cut back, 7 bases at V and 0 bases at J, with 15 bases in the middle. CDR3 sequence reads: CASNRQRTVNTEAFF. CDR3 bases: TGTGCCAGCAATCGCCAGCGGACAGTGAACACTGAAGCTTTCTTT.

In its sample, this clonotype was seen many times. The genes are TRBV7-2 and TRBJ1-5; D is unresolved. V was cut by 3 bases and J by 6 bases, with 9 bases left in between. Germline values: CDR1 SGHTA, CDR2 FQGNSA. There are 13 residues in the CDR3. The CDR3 spells CASSLSDGQPQHF. Here the CDR3 DNA reads TGTGCCAGCAGCTTGTCGGACGGTCAGCCCCAGCATTTT. Drawing the rest from reference TRBV7-2 and TRBJ1-5, the complete variable domain is GAGVSQSPSNKVTEKGKDVELRCDPISGHTALYWYRQSLGQGLEFLIYFQGNSAPDKSGLPSDRFSAERTGGSVSTLTIQRTQQEDSAVYLCASSLSDGQPQHFGDGTRLSIL.

The table lists this clonotype with a few counts. V usage is TRBV27 and J usage is TRBJ1-2; D is perhaps TRBD1 (6 bases). This CDR3 is built from 17 residues. V was clipped by 5 bases and J by 7 bases, with 26 bases between them. Germline V gene sequence: CDR1 MNHEY, CDR2 SMNVEV (reference sequence). CDR3 loop: CASSPPKGAGTSGGYTF. Here the CDR3 DNA reads TGTGCCAGCAGTCCGCCGAAAGGGGCCGGGACAAGCGGTGGCTACACCTTC.

This clonotype was seen a few times. The V call is TRBV12-3 or TRBV12-4, the J call TRBJ1-2; TRBD1 matches 7 bases. The CDR3 consists of 13 residues. With V trimmed by 3 bases and J by 7 bases, 5 bases remained unmatched. The CDR3 DNA is TGTGCCAGCAGTTTCGACAGGGCAGGTGGCTACACCTTC. Encoded protein: CASSFDRAGGYTF.

This chain connects TRBV10-3 to TRBJ2-5, with D tentatively TRBD1 (6 bases). V was pared by 5 bases and J by 2 bases, with 12 bases between. CDR3 length: 14 amino acids. Germline loops: CDR1 ENHRY, CDR2 SYGVKD. The CDR3 sequence: CAISRMTGQETQYF. CDR3 bases: TGTGCCATCAGTAGAATGACAGGTCAAGAGACCCAGTACTTC.

This clonotype was detected only a few times. The chain joins TRBV20-1 to TRBJ1-1; TRBD1 matches 10 bases. The CDR3 runs 15 residues. V was pared by 2 bases and J by 3 bases, with 6 bases of the junction left unmatched. CDR1 and CDR2 (germline): DFQATT, SNEGSKA (reference sequence). CDR3 sequence reads: CSARKTGGADTEAFF. The CDR3 DNA follows: TGCAGTGCTAGAAAGACAGGGGGCGCGGACACTGAAGCTTTCTTT.

In its sample, this clonotype was seen a few times. This sequence joins TRBV6-5 and TRBJ2-3, with D perhaps given as TRBD1 or TRBD2 (5 bases each). V was clipped by 0 bases and J by 0 bases, with 13 bases between them. The length of the CDR3 is 17 residues. Germline V gene lookup returns CDR1 MNHEY and CDR2 SVGAGI. The CDR3 region has the DNA TGTGCCAGCAGTTACTCCTCAGGGAGCACTAGCACAGATACGCAGTATTTT. Amino acid sequence: CASSYSSGSTSTDTQYF.

V gene TRBV6-6 combines with J gene TRBJ2-1; 8 bases map to TRBD1. This CDR3 spans 14 amino acids. Germline V gene sequence: CDR1 MNHNY, CDR2 SVGAGI (reference sequence). J was trimmed by 6 bases and V by 6 bases; bases with no gene match: 7. This CDR3 reads CASSAGTGINEQFF. CDR3 bases: TGTGCCAGCAGCGCCGGGACAGGCATCAATGAGCAGTTCTTC.

The chain employs TRBV6-5 and TRBJ2-7; TRBD1 might be the D (9 bases). Germline-derived CDR1 and CDR2 are MNHEY and SVGAGI. This CDR3 has 18 amino acids. V lost 2 bases to trimming and J lost 3 bases, with 23 bases between them. CDR3 region: CASSYRGQGRTSFYEQYF. In DNA, the CDR3 is TGTGCCAGCAGTTACCGGGGACAGGGACGGACTAGCTTCTACGAGCAGTACTTC.

This clonotype was recorded a few times. The chain links TRBV6-5 to TRBJ2-1; 10 nucleotides align to TRBD2. The CDR3 extends over 21 amino acids. The V gene end was trimmed by 2 bases and the J gene end by 0 bases; junction bases not matched to a gene: 16. Germline CDR1 MNHEY, CDR2 SVGAGI. In DNA, the CDR3 is TGTGCCAGCAGTTACCCGAAAACACTAGCGGGACTCCTGGGCTCCTACAATGAGCAGTTCTTC. It yields the protein CASSYPKTLAGLLGSYNEQFF.

This clonotype was detected ten times or more. The CDR3 spells CASSPRQGSNIQYF. The CDR3 nucleotides are TGTGCCAGCAGCCCCCGACAGGGTTCAAACATTCAGTACTTC. The chain employs TRBV7-2 and TRBJ2-4, with 7 bases matching TRBD1. V shed 5 bases and J 6 bases; nucleotides not matched to a gene: 7. Germline V gene data show CDR1 as SGHTA and CDR2 as FQGNSA. The CDR3 contains 14 residues.

V usage is TRBV20-1 and J usage is TRBJ2-1; 13 nucleotides match TRBD2. The germline V gene has CDR1 DFQATT and CDR2 SNEGSKA (reference sequence). Germline trimming cut 6 bases from V and 7 bases from J; bases unmatched to any gene: 9. The CDR3 consists of 15 residues. DNA for the CDR3: TGCAGTGCCCCCCCCGAACTAGCGGGGGGGAATGAGCAGTTCTTC. This sequence encodes CSAPPELAGGNEQFF.

There are many counts of this clonotype. The J gene is TRBJ1-3, the V gene TRBV7-2, with D uncertain. Trimming took off 3 bases at V and 0 bases at J, with 6 bases between the two ends. Germline CDR1 and CDR2: SGHTA and FQGNSA. The CDR3 extends over 14 amino acids. This chain's CDR3 is CASSFGDSGNTIYF. CDR3 coding DNA: TGTGCCAGCAGCTTCGGGGACTCTGGAAACACCATATATTTT.

The chain couples TRBV12-3 or TRBV12-4 to TRBJ2-3, with TRBD2 matching 10 bases. Trimming cost V 5 bases and J 5 bases; bases outside gene matches: 7. The CDR3 runs 15 residues. The CDR3 DNA reads TGTGCCAGCAGTCCAGTAGCGGGGGGCCGAGATACGCAGTATTTT. This encodes CASSPVAGGRDTQYF.

This clonotype was picked up a small number of times. The V call is TRBV7-9, the J call TRBJ1-6; 7 bases align to TRBD1. The CDR3 runs 16 residues. Germline CDR1 reads SEHNR; CDR2 reads FQNEAQ (reference sequence). V shed 3 bases, J shed 5 bases, and the junction held 7 bases outside the gene matches. CDR3 in DNA: TGTGCCAGCAGCTTTACAGGGGCTCGTCATAATTCACCCCTCCACTTT. Its translation: CASSFTGARHNSPLHF.

The chain has TRBV5-1 and TRBJ2-2, with 8 bases that match TRBD1. The CDR3 consists of 16 residues. CDR1 SGHRS and CDR2 YFSETQ come from the germline V gene. V trimming: 1 base; J trimming: 4 bases; junction bases outside the gene matches: 6. CDR3 loop: CASSLRRTGITGELFF. The CDR3 nucleotides read TGCGCCAGCAGCTTGCGTCGGACAGGGATCACCGGGGAGCTGTTTTTT.

This clonotype has a handful of counts. The chain uses TRBV11-2 and TRBJ1-1; the match to TRBD1 covers 9 bases. The germline V gene has CDR1 SGHAT and CDR2 FQNNGV. V lost 5 bases and J lost 3; bases outside the gene matches: 10. The CDR3 is 16 amino acids. The CDR3 loop is CASSPRTGGMDTEAFF. CDR3 DNA: TGTGCCAGCAGCCCCCGTACAGGGGGCATGGACACTGAAGCTTTCTTT.

This clonotype was counted once. V usage is TRBV30 and J usage is TRBJ2-7; maybe TRBD1 (6 bases). Germline CDR1 and CDR2: GTSNPN and SVGIG (reference sequence). V was shortened by 4 bases and J by 7 bases, with 17 bases between the two germline ends. This CDR3 is 13 amino acids long. CDR3 nucleotides: TGTGCCTGGACACCCGGGACATCAGGGGAGCAGTACTTC. It is translated as CAWTPGTSGEQYF. The full variable domain, rest sourced from reference TRBV30 and TRBJ2-7, is SQTIHQWPATLVQPVGSPLSLECTVEGTSNPNLYWYRQAAGRGLQLLFYSVGIGQISSEVPQNLSASRPQDRQFILSSKKLLLSDSGFYLCAWTPGTSGEQYFGPGTRLTVT.

A few counts support this clonotype. V and J are TRBV6-2 or TRBV6-3 and TRBJ2-1; a possible D gene is TRBD2 (6 bases). The CDR3 loop spans 16 amino acids. Germline-derived CDR1 and CDR2 are MNHEY and SVGEGT. V was trimmed by 0 bases and J by 2 bases, leaving 11 bases between them. The CDR3 protein is CASSYSVSGAYNEQFF. CDR3 DNA sequence: TGTGCCAGCAGTTACTCGGTTAGCGGAGCCTACAATGAGCAGTTCTTC.

This clonotype was observed a handful of times. V usage is TRBV15 and J usage is TRBJ2-7, with 8 bases lining up with TRBD1. This CDR3 has 15 amino acids. The ends lost 1 base at V and 5 bases at J; junction bases unmatched: 7. Germline CDR1 reads LNHNV; CDR2 reads YYDKDF (reference sequence). The CDR3 DNA is TGTGCCACCAGCAGAGCTGGACAGGGTCCCCACGAGCAGTACTTC. It codes for CATSRAGQGPHEQYF.

The CDR3 loop reads CASSKLTGGSTGELFF. CDR3 DNA: TGTGCCAGCAGTAAACTCACAGGGGGCTCGACCGGGGAGCTGTTTTTT. The chain employs TRBV7-3 and TRBJ2-2, with 9 bases fitting TRBD1. Germline V lookup: CDR1 SGHTA, CDR2 FQGTGA. This CDR3 has 16 residues. Trimming removed 6 bases from V and 5 bases from J; junction bases left unmatched: 10.

This clonotype was recorded at least ten times. V usage is TRBV7-2 and J usage is TRBJ2-1, with 9 bases aligning to TRBD2. The trim removed 6 bases at V and 2 bases at J, leaving 5 bases unmatched. Germline V gene lookup returns CDR1 SGHTA and CDR2 FQGNSA. The CDR3 totals 15 residues. The CDR3: CASRFSGSAYNEQFF. The CDR3 nucleotides read TGTGCCAGCAGATTTAGCGGGAGCGCCTACAATGAGCAGTTCTTC. The variable domain in full, completed from reference TRBV7-2 and TRBJ2-1, reads GAGVSQSPSNKVTEKGKDVELRCDPISGHTALYWYRQSLGQGLEFLIYFQGNSAPDKSGLPSDRFSAERTGGSVSTLTIQRTQQEDSAVYLCASRFSGSAYNEQFFGPGTRLTVL.